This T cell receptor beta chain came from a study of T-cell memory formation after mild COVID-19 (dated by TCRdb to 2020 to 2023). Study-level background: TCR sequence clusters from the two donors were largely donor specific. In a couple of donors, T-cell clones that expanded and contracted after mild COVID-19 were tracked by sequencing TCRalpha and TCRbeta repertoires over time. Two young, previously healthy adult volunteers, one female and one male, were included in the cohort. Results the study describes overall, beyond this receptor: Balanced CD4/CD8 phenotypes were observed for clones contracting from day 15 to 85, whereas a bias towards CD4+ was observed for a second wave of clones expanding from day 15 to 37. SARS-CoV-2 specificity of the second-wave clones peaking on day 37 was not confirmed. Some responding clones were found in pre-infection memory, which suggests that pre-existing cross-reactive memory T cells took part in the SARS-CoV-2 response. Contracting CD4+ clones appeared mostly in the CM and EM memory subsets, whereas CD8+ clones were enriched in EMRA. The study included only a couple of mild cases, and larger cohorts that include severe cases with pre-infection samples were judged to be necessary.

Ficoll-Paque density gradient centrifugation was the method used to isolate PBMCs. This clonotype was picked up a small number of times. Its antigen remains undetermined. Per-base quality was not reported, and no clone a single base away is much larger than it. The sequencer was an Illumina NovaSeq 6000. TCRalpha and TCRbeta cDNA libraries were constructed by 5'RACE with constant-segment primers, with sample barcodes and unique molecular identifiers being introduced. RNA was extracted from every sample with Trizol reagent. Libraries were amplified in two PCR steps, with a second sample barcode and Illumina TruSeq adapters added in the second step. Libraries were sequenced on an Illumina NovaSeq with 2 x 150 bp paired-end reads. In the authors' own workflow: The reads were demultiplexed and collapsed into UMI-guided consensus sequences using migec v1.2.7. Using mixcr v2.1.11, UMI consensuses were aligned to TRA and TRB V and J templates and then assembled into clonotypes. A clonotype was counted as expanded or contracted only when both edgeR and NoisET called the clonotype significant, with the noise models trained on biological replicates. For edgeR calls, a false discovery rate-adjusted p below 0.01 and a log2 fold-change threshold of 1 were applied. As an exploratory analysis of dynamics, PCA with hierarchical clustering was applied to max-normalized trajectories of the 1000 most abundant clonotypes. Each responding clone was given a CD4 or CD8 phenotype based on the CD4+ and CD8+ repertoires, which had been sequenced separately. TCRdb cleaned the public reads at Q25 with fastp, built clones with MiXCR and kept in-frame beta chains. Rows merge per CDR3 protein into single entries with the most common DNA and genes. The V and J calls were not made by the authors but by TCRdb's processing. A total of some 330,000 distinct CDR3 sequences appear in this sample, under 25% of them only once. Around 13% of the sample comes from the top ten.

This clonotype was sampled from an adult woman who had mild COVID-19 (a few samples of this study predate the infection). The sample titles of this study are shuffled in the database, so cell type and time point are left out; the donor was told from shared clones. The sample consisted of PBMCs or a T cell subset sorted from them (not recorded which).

The CDR3: CASSLVTSGRSYEQYF. The sequence in DNA is TGTGCCAGCAGCTTAGTGACGAGCGGGAGGTCCTACGAGCAGTACTTC. This chain joins TRBV11-2 to TRBJ2-7; TRBD2 matches 9 bases in the middle. Trimming takes 1 base off V and 1 base off J; junction bases not matched to a gene: 5. CDR3 length: 16 amino acids, cysteine to phenylalanine. The only DNA kept is the CDR3, 48 bases in frame from the first base. Sequences SGHAT (CDR1) and FQNNGV (CDR2) are obtained from the germline V gene.